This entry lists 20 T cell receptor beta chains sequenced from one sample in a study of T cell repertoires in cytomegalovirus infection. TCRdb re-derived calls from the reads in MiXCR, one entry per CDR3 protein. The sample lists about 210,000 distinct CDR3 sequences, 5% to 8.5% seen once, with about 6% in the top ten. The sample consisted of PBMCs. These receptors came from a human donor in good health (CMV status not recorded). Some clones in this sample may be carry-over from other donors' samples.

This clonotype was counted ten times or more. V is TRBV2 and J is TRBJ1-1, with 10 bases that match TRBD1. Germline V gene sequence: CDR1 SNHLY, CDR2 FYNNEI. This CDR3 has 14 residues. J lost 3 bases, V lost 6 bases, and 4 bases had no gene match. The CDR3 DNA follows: TGTGCCAGCAGCCCGGACAGGGGGGACACTGAAGCTTTCTTT. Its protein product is CASSPDRGDTEAFF.

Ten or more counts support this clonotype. DNA of the CDR3: TGTGCCAGCAGCTTAACTGGCGGGACAGGTTCCTACGAGCAGTACTTC. The encoded protein is CASSLTGGTGSYEQYF. This rearrangement joins TRBV7-2 to TRBJ2-7, with 8 bases lining up with TRBD1. The CDR3 length is 16 residues. From germline, CDR1 is SGHTA and CDR2 FQGNSA. V was pared by 2 bases and J by 1 base, with 7 bases of the junction left unmatched.

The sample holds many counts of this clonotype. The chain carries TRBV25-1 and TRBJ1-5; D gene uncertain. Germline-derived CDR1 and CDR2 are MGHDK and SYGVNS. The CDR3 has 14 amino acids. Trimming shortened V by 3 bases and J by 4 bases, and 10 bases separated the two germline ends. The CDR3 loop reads CASSDPGANQPQHF. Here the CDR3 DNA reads TGTGCCAGCAGTGACCCGGGAGCTAATCAGCCCCAGCATTTT.

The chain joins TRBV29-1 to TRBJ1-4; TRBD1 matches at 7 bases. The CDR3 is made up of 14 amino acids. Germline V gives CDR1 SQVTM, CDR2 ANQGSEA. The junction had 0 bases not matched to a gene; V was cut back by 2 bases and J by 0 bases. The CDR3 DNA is TGCAGCGTTGAACAGGGGGCAACTAATGAAAAACTGTTTTTT. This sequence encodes CSVEQGATNEKLFF.

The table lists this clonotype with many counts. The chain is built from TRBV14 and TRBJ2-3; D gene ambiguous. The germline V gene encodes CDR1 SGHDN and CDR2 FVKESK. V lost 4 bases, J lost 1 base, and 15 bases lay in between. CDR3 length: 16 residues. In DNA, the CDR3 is TGTGCCAGCAGCCCCCGTTTGAGCCGGCGCACAGATACGCAGTATTTT. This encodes CASSPRLSRRTDTQYF. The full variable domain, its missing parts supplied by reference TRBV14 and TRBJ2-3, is EAGVTQFPSHSVIEKGQTVTLRCDPISGHDNLYWYRRVMGKEIKFLLHFVKESKQDESGMPNNRFLAERTGGTYSTLKVQPAELEDSGVYFCASSPRLSRRTDTQYFGPGTRLTVL.

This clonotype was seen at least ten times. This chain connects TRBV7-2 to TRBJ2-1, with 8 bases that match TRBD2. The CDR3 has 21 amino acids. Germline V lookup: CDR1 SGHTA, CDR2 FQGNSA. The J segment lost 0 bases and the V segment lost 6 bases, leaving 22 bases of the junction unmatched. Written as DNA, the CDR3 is TGTGCCAGCAGTAAGCCCCTCGGGAGCGGGGGTACCTTATTCTCCTACAATGAGCAGTTCTTC. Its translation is CASSKPLGSGGTLFSYNEQFF.

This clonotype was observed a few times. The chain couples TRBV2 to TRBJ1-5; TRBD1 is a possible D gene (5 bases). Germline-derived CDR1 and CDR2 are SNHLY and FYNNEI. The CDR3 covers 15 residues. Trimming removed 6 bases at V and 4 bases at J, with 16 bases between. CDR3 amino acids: CASRRRDGVNQPQHF. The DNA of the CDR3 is TGTGCCAGCAGACGGCGGGACGGAGTGAATCAGCCCCAGCATTTT. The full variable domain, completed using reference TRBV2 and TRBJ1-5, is EPEVTQTPSHQVTQMGQEVILRCVPISNHLYFYWYRQILGQKVEFLVSFYNNEISEKSEIFDDQFSVERPDGSNFTLKIRSTKLEDSAMYFCASRRRDGVNQPQHFGDGTRLSIL.

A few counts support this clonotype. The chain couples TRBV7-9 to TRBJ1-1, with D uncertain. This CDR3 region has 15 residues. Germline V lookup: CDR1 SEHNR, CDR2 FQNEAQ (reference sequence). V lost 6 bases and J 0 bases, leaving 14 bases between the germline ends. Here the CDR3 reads CASSPPSSLNTEAFF. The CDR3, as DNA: TGTGCCAGCAGTCCTCCAAGTAGCTTGAACACTGAAGCTTTCTTT.

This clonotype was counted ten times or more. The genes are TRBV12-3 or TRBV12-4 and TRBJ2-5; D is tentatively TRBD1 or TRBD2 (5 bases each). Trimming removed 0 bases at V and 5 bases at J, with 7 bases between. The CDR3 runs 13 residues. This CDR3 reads CASSLAGTETQYF. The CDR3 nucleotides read TGTGCCAGCAGTTTAGCGGGGACGGAGACCCAGTACTTC.

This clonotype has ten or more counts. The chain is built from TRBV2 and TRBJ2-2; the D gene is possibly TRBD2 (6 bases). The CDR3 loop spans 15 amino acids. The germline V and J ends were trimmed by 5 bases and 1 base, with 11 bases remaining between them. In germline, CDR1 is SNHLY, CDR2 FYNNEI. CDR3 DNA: TGTGCCAGCAGTCCACCGGGACTGAACACCGGGGAGCTGTTTTTT. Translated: CASSPPGLNTGELFF.

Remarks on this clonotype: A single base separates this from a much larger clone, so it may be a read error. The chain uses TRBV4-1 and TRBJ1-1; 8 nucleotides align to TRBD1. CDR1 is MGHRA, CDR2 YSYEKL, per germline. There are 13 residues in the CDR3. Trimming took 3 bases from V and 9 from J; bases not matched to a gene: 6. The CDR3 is CASSQNRGIKAFF. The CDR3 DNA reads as TGCGCCAGCAGCCAGAACAGGGGGATAAAAGCTTTCTTT.

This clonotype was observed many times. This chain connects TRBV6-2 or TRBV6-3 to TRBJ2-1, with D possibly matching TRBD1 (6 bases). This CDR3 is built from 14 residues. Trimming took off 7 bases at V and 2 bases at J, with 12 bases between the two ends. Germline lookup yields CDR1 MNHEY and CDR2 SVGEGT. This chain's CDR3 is CASTEGGTYNEQFF. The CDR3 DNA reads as TGTGCCAGCACCGAAGGGGGAACCTACAATGAGCAGTTCTTC.

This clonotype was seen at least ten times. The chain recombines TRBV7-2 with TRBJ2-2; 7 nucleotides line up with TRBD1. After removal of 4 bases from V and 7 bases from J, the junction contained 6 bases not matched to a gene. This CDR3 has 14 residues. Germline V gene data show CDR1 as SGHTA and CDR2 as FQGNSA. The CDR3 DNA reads TGTGCCAGCAGCTCCACAGGGGTGGGCGGGGAGCTGTTTTTT. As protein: CASSSTGVGGELFF.

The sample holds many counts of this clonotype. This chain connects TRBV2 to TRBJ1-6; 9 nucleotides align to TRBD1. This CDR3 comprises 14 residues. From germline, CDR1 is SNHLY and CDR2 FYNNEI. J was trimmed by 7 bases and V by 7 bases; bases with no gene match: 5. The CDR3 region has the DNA TGTGCCAGCATTGGACAGGGGCGCAATTCACCCCTCCACTTT. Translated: CASIGQGRNSPLHF.

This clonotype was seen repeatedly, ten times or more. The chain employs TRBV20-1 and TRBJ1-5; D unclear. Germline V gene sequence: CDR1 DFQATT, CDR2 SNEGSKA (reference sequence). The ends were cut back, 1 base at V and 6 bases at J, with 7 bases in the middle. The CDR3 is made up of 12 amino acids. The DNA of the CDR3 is TGCAGTGCTAGAGCCGGGATTCAGCCCCAGCATTTT. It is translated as CSARAGIQPQHF.

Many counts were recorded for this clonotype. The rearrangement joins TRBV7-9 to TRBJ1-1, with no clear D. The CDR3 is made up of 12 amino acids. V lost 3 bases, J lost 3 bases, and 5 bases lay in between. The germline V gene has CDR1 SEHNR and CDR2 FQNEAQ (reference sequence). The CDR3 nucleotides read TGTGCCAGCAGCTTGTATCACACTGAAGCTTTCTTT. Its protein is CASSLYHTEAFF.

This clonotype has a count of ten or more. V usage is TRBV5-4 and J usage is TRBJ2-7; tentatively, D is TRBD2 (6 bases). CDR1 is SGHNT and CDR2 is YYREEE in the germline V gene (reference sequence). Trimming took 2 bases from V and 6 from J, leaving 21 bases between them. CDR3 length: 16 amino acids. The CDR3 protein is CASSFKPASVPGEQYF. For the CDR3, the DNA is TGTGCCAGCAGCTTCAAACCCGCTAGCGTTCCGGGCGAGCAGTACTTC.

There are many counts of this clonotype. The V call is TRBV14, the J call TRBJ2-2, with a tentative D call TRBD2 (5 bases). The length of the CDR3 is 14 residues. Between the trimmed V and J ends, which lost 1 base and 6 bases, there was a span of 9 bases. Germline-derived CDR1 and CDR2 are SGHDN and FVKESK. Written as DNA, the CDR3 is TGTGCCAGCAGCCAAGCCACCGGGGCCGGGGAGCTGTTTTTT. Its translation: CASSQATGAGELFF. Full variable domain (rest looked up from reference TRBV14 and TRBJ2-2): EAGVTQFPSHSVIEKGQTVTLRCDPISGHDNLYWYRRVMGKEIKFLLHFVKESKQDESGMPNNRFLAERTGGTYSTLKVQPAELEDSGVYFCASSQATGAGELFFGEGSRLTVL.

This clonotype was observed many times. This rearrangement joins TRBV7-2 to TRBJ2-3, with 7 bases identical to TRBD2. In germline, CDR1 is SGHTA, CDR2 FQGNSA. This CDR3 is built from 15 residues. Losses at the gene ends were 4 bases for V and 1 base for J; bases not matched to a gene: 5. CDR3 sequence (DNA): TGTGCCAGCAGCTCAAAAAGCGGGGGCACAGATACGCAGTATTTT. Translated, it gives CASSSKSGGTDTQYF.

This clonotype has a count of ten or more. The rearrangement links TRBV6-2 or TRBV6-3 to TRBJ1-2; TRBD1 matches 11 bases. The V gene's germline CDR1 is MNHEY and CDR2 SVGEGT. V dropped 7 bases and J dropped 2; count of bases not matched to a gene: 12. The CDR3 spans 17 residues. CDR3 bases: TGTGCCAGCACGTCCGGGACAGGGGGGATCAAAAACTATGGCTACACCTTC. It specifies CASTSGTGGIKNYGYTF.